This TCR beta chain emerged from a study of blood T cells in healthy people across ages. With a J-beta primer mix and a sample-barcoded 5' primer, a second PCR ran about 7 to 12 cycles. Every cDNA was tagged by a template-switch adaptor with 12 random nucleotides. Via MiXCR, TCRdb re-called the 5' RACE reads, giving one row per CDR3 protein. The data contain about 400,000 distinct CDR3 sequences, 52% of them singletons. V trimming: 3 bases; J trimming: 4 bases; junction bases outside the gene matches: 5. There are 13 residues in the CDR3. CDR1 SQVTM and CDR2 ANQGSEA come from the germline V gene. The material sequenced was blood. The chain links TRBV29-1 to TRBJ1-1; TRBD1 agrees at 7 bases. The TCR comes from a man aged 55 to 69 in good health. The CDR3 bases are TGCAGCGTTGATGGAGGGACAGTCACTGAAGCTTTCTTT. Amino acids: CSVDGGTVTEAFF.